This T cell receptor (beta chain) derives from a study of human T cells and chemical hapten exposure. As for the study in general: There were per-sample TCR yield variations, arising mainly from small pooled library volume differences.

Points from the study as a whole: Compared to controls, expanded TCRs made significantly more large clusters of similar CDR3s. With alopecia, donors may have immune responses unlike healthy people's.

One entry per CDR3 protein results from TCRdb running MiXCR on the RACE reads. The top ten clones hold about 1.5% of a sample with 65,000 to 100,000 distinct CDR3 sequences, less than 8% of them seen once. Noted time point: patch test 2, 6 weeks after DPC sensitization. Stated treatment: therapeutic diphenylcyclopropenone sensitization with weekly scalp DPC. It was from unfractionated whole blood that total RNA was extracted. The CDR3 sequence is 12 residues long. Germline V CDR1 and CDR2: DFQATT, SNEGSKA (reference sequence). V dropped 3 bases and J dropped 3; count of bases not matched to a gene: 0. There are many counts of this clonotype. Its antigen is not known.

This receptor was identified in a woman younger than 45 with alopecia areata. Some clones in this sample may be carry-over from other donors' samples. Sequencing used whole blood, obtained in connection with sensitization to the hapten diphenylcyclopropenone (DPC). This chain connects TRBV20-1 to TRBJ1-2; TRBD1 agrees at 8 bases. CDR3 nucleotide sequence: TGCAGTGCTAGGGACAGGGACTATGGCTACACCTTC. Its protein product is CSARDRDYGYTF.